The entry that follows covers one TCR beta chain sequence. Its antigen remains undetermined. Within one base of it there is no much larger clone, and no base qualities were kept. Genomic DNA was extracted from sorted cells for sequencing of the TCRbeta CDR3 region. The immunoSEQ Assay was used for sequencing of TCRbeta CDR3 regions. In TCRdb, the immuneACCESS table is reduced to in-frame sequences with V and J assigned. These tables do not hold every clone; where another copy was compared, an unresolved V gene accounts for under half, and the others remain unexplained. The sample table records tens of thousands of clones; more than 80% of these occur just once. Approximately 5% of the sample belongs to the ten largest clones. This entry is derived from a study of OX40 agonist ivuxolimab in advanced cancers. With regard to the full study: Ivuxolimab, which targeted the costimulatory receptor OX40 (CD134), was an agonistic, fully human IgG2 monoclonal antibody. Among the 50 to 55 dose-escalation patients, around 19 had hepatocellular carcinoma, roughly 15 melanoma, 9 renal cell carcinoma and 9 head and neck cancer. A male proportion of 82.7% and a mean age of around 60 years, ranging from roughly 23 to 85, were recorded for the dose-escalation cohort. Intravenous ivuxolimab was administered to patients every 2 weeks at six dose levels: 0.01, 0.1, 0.3, 1.5, 3 and 10 mg/kg. The point of sequencing TCRbeta in the periphery was to test whether ivuxolimab changed TCR sequence diversity and drove clonal T-cell expansion. Three dose-escalation patients achieved partial responses, one with hepatocellular carcinoma and two with cutaneous melanoma. The paper describes the monotherapy dose-escalation part (N of about 54 patients) of the phase I trial of ivuxolimab. Prior anti-PD-1, anti-PD-L1 or anti-CTLA-4 therapy was permitted, and checkpoint inhibitors had been received by about 37% of dose-escalation patients. General conclusions and limits of the study: Low levels of normalized T-cell clonal expansion were also seen in some patients who did not respond. After ivuxolimab, more expanded clones were found on average in CD8+ T cells than in CD4+ T cells. The antigen specificity of the clonally expanded peripheral T cells was not determined. In the 0.1-3.0 mg/kg groups, partial responders had among the lowest normalized peripheral clonal expansion, particularly in CD8+ T cells. Clonal expansion of both CD4+ and CD8+ blood T cells was observed from baseline to week 6 at doses 0.1 to 3.0 mg/kg.

The trial excluded patients who had a history of autoimmune disease or who were on systemic immunosuppression. In every dose cohort, peripheral blood was drawn for TCR sequencing at baseline, cycle 4 day 1, and cycle 7 day 1. Samples were obtained from an open-label, multicenter, first-in-human phase I dose-escalation trial of ivuxolimab. Adults with locally advanced or metastatic head and neck squamous cell, hepatocellular, melanoma or renal cell carcinoma were enrolled in the trial. Before TCR sequencing, CD4+ T cells and CD8+ T cells were sorted from peripheral blood as separate populations. Sequenced material: CD4+ or CD8+ T cells sorted from blood, taken in a trial of the OX40 agonist ivuxolimab. This sequence originates from an adult with an advanced solid tumor such as melanoma, head and neck, liver or kidney cancer.

CDR3 protein: CASSREGLAYEQYF. The nucleotide sequence is TGTGCCAGCTCACGGGAAGGTCTGGCCTACGAGCAGTACTTC. Rearrangement joined TRBV18 to TRBJ2-7; no confident D gene assignment can be made. Reading from cysteine to phenylalanine, the CDR3 counts 14 amino acids. Only the CDR3 part of the read is kept: 42 bases, read in frame from the first base. From a lookup of the germline V gene, CDR1 and CDR2 are KGHSH and LQKENI. V is reduced by 4 bases and J by 2 bases, leaving a spacing of 12 bases between them. Full variable domain (CDR3 extended with the reference TRBV18 and TRBJ2-7 proteins): NAGVMQNPRHLVRRRGQEARLRCSPMKGHSHVYWYRQLPEEGLKFMVYLQKENIIDESGMPKERFSAEFPKEGPSILRIQQVVRGDSAAYFCASSREGLAYEQYFGPGTRLTVT.